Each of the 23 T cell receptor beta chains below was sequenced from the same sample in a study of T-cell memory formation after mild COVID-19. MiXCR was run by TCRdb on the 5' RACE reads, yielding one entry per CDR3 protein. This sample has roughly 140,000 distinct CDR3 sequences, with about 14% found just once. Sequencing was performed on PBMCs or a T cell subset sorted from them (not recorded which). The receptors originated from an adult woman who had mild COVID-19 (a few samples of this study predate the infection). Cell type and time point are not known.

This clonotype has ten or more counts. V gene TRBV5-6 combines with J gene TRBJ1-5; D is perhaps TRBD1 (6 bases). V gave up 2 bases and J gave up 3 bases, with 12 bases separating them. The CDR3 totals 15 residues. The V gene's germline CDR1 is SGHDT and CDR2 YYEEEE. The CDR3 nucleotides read TGTGCCAGCAGCTTCGGCCAGGGGATCAATCAGCCCCAGCATTTT. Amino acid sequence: CASSFGQGINQPQHF.

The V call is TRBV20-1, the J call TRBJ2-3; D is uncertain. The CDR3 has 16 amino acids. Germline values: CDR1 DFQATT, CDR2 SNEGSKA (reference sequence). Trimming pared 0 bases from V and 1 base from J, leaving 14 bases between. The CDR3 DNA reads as TGCAGTGCTAGAGATCGGTGGCGGCACGGCACAGATACGCAGTATTTT. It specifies CSARDRWRHGTDTQYF.

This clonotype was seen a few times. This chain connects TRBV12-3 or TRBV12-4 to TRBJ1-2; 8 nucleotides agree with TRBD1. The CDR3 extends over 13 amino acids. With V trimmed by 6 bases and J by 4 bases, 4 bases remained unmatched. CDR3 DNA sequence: TGTGCCAGCAGCCAAACAGGGGGCTATGGCTACACCTTC. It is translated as CASSQTGGYGYTF.

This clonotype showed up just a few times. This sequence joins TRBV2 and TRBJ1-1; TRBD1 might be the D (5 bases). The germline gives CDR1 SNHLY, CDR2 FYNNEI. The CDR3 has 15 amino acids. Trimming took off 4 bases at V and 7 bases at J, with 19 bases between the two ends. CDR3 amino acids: CASSGVSRGGFEAFF. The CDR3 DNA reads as TGTGCCAGCAGTGGAGTCAGTAGGGGAGGCTTTGAAGCTTTCTTT.

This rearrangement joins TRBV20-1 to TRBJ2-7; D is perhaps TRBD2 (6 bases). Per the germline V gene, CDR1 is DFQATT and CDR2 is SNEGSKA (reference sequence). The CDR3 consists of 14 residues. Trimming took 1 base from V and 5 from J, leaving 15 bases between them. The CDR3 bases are TGCAGTGCTAGAGGACGGGGAGCGGGTGACGAGCAGTACTTC. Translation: CSARGRGAGDEQYF.

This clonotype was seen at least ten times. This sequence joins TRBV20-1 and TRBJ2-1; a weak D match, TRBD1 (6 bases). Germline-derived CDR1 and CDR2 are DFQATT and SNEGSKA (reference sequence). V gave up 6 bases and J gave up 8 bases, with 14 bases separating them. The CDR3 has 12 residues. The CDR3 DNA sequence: TGCAGTGCCCTAACAGGGATCCATGAGCAGTTCTTC. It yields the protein CSALTGIHEQFF.

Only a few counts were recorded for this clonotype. In DNA form, the CDR3 reads TGTGCCAGCAGCCCCCCTCACCCCAGGGATCCAGATACGCAGTATTTT. As protein: CASSPPHPRDPDTQYF. V usage is TRBV21-1 and J usage is TRBJ2-3; the table gives TRBD1 as D, unverified against the DNA. TRBV21-1 is described as a pseudogene. This CDR3 contains 16 residues.

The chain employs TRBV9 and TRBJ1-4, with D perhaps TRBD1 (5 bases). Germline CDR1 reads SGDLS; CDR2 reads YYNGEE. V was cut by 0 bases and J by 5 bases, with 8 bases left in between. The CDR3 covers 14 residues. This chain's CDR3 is CASSVGDGNEKLFF. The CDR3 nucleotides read TGTGCCAGCAGCGTAGGGGACGGAAATGAAAAACTGTTTTTT. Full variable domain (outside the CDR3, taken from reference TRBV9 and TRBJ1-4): DSGVTQTPKHLITATGQRVTLRCSPRSGDLSVYWYQQSLDQGLQFLIQYYNGEERAKGNILERFSAQQFPDLHSELNLSSLELGDSALYFCASSVGDGNEKLFFGSGTQLSVL.

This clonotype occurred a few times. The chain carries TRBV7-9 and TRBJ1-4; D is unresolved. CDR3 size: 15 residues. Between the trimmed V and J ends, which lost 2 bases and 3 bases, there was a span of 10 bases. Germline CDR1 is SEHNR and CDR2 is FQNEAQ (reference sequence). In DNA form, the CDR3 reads TGTGCCAGCAGCTTATCGAGACACCCTAATGAAAAACTGTTTTTT. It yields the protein CASSLSRHPNEKLFF. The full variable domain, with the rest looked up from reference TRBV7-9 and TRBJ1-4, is DTGVSQNPRHKITKRGQNVTFRCDPISEHNRLYWYRQTLGQGPEFLTYFQNEAQLEKSRLLSDRFSAERPKGSFSTLEIQRTEQGDSAMYLCASSLSRHPNEKLFFGSGTQLSVL.

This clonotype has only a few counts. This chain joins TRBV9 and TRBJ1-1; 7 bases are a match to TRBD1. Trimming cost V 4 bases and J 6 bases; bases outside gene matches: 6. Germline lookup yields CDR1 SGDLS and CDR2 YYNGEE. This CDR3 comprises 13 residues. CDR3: CASSTTGIPEAFF. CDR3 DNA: TGTGCCAGCAGCACGACAGGGATCCCTGAAGCTTTCTTT.

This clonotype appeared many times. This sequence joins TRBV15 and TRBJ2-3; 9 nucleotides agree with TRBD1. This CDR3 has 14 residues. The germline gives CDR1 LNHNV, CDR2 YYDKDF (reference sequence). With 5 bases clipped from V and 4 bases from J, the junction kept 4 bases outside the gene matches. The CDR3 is CATSGGQGSDTQYF. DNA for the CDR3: TGTGCCACCAGCGGGGGACAGGGCTCAGATACGCAGTATTTT. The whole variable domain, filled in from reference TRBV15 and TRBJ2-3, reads DAMVIQNPRYQVTQFGKPVTLSCSQTLNHNVMYWYQQKSSQAPKLLFHYYDKDFNNEADTPDNFQSRRPNTSFCFLDIRSPGLGDTAMYLCATSGGQGSDTQYFGPGTRLTVL.

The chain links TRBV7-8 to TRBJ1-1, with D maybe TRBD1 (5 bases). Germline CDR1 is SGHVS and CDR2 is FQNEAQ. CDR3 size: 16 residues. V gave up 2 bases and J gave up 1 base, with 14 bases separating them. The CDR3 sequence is CASSLLGAGGNTEAFF. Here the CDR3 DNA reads TGTGCCAGCAGCTTATTGGGAGCTGGGGGGAACACTGAAGCTTTCTTT. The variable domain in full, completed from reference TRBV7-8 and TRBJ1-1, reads GAGVSQSPRYKVAKRGQDVALRCDPISGHVSLFWYQQALGQGPEFLTYFQNEAQLDKSGLPSDRFFAERPEGSVSTLKIQRTQQEDSAVYLCASSLLGAGGNTEAFFGQGTRLTVV.

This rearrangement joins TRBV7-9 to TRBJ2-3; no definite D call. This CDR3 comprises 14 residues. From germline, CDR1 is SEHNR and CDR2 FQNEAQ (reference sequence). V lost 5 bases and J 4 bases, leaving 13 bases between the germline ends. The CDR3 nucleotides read TGTGCCAGCAGCCCTAGACCACGCCCAGATACGCAGTATTTT. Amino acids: CASSPRPRPDTQYF.

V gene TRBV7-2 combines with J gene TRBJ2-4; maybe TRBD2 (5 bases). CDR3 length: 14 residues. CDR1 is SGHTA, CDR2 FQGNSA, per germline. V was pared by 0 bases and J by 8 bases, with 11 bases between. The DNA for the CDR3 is TGTGCCAGCAGCTTAGCCGGATCCGGGGACATTCAGTACTTC. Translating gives CASSLAGSGDIQYF.

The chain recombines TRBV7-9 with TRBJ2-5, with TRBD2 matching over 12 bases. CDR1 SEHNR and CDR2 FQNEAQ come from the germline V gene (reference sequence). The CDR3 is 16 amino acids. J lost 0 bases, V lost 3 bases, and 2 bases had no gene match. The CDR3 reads CASSFGTSGYQETQYF. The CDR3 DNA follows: TGTGCCAGCAGCTTCGGGACTAGCGGGTACCAAGAGACCCAGTACTTC. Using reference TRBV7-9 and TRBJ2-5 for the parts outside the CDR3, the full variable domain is DTGVSQNPRHKITKRGQNVTFRCDPISEHNRLYWYRQTLGQGPEFLTYFQNEAQLEKSRLLSDRFSAERPKGSFSTLEIQRTEQGDSAMYLCASSFGTSGYQETQYFGPGTRLLVL.

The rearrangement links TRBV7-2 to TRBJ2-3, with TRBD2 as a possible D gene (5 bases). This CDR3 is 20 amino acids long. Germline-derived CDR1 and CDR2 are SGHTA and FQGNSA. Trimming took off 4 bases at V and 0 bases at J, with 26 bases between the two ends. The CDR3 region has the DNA TGTGCCAGCAGCTCTCCCTCGAGGGCGTTTTCGCGGACTAGCACAGATACGCAGTATTTT. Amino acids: CASSSPSRAFSRTSTDTQYF.

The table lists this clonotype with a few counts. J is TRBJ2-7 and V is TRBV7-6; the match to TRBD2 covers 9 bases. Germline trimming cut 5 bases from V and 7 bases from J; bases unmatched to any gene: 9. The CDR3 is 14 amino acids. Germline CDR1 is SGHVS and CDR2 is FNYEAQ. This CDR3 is CASSPRGGEEEQYF. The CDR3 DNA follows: TGTGCCAGCAGCCCTCGCGGGGGGGAGGAGGAGCAGTACTTC.

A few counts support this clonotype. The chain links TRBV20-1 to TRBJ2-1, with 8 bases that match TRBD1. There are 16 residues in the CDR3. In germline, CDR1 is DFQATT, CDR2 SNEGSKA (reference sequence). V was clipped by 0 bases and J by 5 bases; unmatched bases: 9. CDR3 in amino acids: CSARDGRRGPDNEQFF. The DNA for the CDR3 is TGCAGTGCTAGAGATGGTCGCAGGGGGCCCGACAATGAGCAGTTCTTC.

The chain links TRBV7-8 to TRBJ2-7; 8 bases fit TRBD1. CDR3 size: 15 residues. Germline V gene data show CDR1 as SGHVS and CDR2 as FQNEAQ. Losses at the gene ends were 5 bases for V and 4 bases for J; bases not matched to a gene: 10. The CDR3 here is CASSPHDRGVYEQYF. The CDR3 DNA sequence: TGTGCCAGCAGCCCACACGACAGGGGCGTGTACGAGCAGTACTTC. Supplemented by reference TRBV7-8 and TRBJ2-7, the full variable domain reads GAGVSQSPRYKVAKRGQDVALRCDPISGHVSLFWYQQALGQGPEFLTYFQNEAQLDKSGLPSDRFFAERPEGSVSTLKIQRTQQEDSAVYLCASSPHDRGVYEQYFGPGTRLTVT.

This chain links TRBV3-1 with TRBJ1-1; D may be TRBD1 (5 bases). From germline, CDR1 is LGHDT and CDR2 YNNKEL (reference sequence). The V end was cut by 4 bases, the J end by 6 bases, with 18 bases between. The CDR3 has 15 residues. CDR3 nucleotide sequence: TGTGCCAGCAGCCCACACCCGGAGGGGAGGGCTGAAGCTTTCTTT. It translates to CASSPHPEGRAEAFF.

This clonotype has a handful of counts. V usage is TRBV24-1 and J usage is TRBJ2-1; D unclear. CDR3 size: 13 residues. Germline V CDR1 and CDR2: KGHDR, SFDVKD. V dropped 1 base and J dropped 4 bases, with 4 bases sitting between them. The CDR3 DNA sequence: TGTGCCACCAGTGATTTACCTTACAATGAGCAGTTCTTC. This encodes CATSDLPYNEQFF.

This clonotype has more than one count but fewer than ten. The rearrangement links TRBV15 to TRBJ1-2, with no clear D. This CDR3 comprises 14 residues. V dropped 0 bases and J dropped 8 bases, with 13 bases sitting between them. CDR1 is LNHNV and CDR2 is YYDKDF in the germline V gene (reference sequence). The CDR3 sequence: CATSRDLGPYGYTF. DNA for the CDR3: TGTGCCACCAGCAGAGATTTGGGTCCCTACGGCTACACCTTC.

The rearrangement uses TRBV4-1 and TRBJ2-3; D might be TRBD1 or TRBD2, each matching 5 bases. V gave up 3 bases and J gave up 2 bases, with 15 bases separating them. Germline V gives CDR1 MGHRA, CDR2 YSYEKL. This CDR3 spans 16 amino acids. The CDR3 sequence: CASSQTTRGFTDTQYF. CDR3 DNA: TGCGCCAGCAGCCAGACCACTAGGGGATTCACAGATACGCAGTATTTT.